This TCR beta chain was identified during a study of response to subunit inactivated influenza vaccine. TCRdb reanalysed the RT-PCR reads using MiXCR and keeps one entry per CDR3 protein. The sample holds around 580,000 distinct CDR3 sequences; less than 15% are singletons and the top ten take over 8.5%. Study conclusions and caveats: The authors offered the suggestion that each seasonal influenza vaccination recruits few new T cells.

CDR3 length equals 14 residues. Trimming removed 10 bases at V and 4 bases at J, with 20 bases between. In germline, CDR1 is MDHEN, CDR2 SYDVKM. About this clonotype itself: Its antigen is as yet unknown.

The chain joins TRBV28 to TRBJ2-7; D possibly matches TRBD1 or TRBD2 (7 bases each). The specimen comprised PBMCs from blood, sampled roughly 12 days after vaccination. This receptor was identified in a man aged 50 to 60 who received an inactivated influenza vaccine. CDR3 nucleotide sequence: TGTGCCACCCTCCGGGGGGACAGACTTTACGAGCAGTACTTC. Residues: CATLRGDRLYEQYF.